These 19 T cell receptor beta chains share one sample of origin, sequenced in a study of blood T cell repertoires in COVID-19 (dated by TCRdb to about 2020). Libraries came from the immunoSEQ multiplex PCR assay. The table comes from immuneACCESS by way of TCRdb, which keeps in-frame sequences with V and J called. Part of the clones is missing from these tables; in studies checked, under half for an unresolved V gene and the rest for unknown reasons. For this sample the table gives tens of thousands of clones, of which around 92% were detected only once. Approximately 0.55% of the sample is taken by the ten largest. The source material was peripheral blood. These receptors were taken from a woman aged 35 to 49 with active or convalescent COVID-19.

The chain combines TRBV30 with TRBJ2-1; 8 nucleotides match TRBD2. The CDR3 spans 12 residues. The ends lost 7 bases at V and 5 bases at J; junction bases unmatched: 4. CDR1 GTSNPN and CDR2 SVGIG come from the germline V gene (reference sequence). CDR3 sequence reads: CAFRTSHNEQFF. CDR3 coding DNA: TGTGCCTTTCGGACTAGCCACAATGAGCAGTTCTTC.

The chain joins TRBV19 to TRBJ1-1; D might be TRBD1 (6 bases). The CDR3 has 17 amino acids. Germline lookup yields CDR1 LNHDA and CDR2 SQIVND (reference sequence). Between the trimmed V and J ends, which lost 3 bases and 4 bases, there was a span of 21 bases. The CDR3 bases are TGTGCCAGTAGTATTGCCGCCGGCAGGGGATCGAGCACTGAAGCTTTCTTT. It codes for CASSIAAGRGSSTEAFF.

The V call is TRBV5-5, the J call TRBJ2-3, with D uncertain. The CDR3 length is 14 residues. Per germline, CDR1 SGHKS and CDR2 YYEKEE (reference sequence). V gave up 4 bases and J gave up 0 bases, with 9 bases separating them. CDR3 in DNA: TGTGCCAGCAGCCCCCAGGTTAGCACAGATACGCAGTATTTT. Amino acid sequence: CASSPQVSTDTQYF.

The J gene is TRBJ1-2, the V gene TRBV6-2 or TRBV6-3; TRBD1 might be the D (5 bases). Trimming removed 0 bases at V and 4 bases at J, with 12 bases between. Germline CDR1 and CDR2: MNHEY and SVGEGT. The CDR3 is 15 residues long. CDR3 DNA: TGTGCCAGCAGTTACTCGCCAGGGCTGGCCTATGGCTACACCTTC. As protein: CASSYSPGLAYGYTF.

A single count supports this clone. The chain uses TRBV10-3 and TRBJ2-7, with D hard to call. V was clipped by 2 bases and J by 3 bases, with 8 bases between them. The CDR3 spans 13 residues. CDR1 ENHRY and CDR2 SYGVKD come from the germline V gene. CDR3 residues: CAISEGPGYEQYF. The CDR3 nucleotides read TGTGCCATCAGTGAGGGTCCAGGCTACGAGCAGTACTTC.

This rearrangement joins TRBV7-3 to TRBJ2-1; possible D gene TRBD2, 7 bases. The CDR3 runs to 15 residues. V was trimmed by 5 bases and J by 8 bases, leaving 19 bases between them. Germline V gives CDR1 SGHTA, CDR2 FQGTGA. CDR3 bases: TGTGCCAGCAGCCCCTTCGGGGGGAGGGGGGATGAGCAGTTCTTC. Encoded protein: CASSPFGGRGDEQFF.

The genes are TRBV7-2 and TRBJ1-2; possible D gene TRBD1, 6 bases. V gave up 1 base and J gave up 6 bases, with 15 bases separating them. Germline CDR1 is SGHTA and CDR2 is FQGNSA. The length of the CDR3 is 15 residues. CDR3 coding DNA: TGTGCCAGCAGCTTAGGGCCTACAGGGAATCATGGCTACACCTTC. It codes for CASSLGPTGNHGYTF.

This chain connects TRBV6-1 to TRBJ2-1, with TRBD2 as a possible D gene (5 bases). This CDR3 region has 12 residues. CDR1 MNHNS and CDR2 SASEGT come from the germline V gene. With 1 base removed from V and 8 bases from J, the gap between germline ends came to 6 bases. The CDR3 is CASSEGGYEQFF. The CDR3 nucleotides read TGTGCCAGCAGTGAAGGAGGGTATGAGCAGTTCTTC.

The CDR3 nucleotides read TGTGCCAGCAGCTTAGACAGGGGGCATTCCTACGAGCAGTACTTC. This codes for CASSLDRGHSYEQYF. The rearrangement joins TRBV11-2 to TRBJ2-7; TRBD1 matches 8 bases. V dropped 0 bases and J dropped 1; count of bases not matched to a gene: 2. The germline V gene has CDR1 SGHAT and CDR2 FQNNGV. CDR3 length equals 15 residues.

The rearrangement links TRBV19 to TRBJ2-3; 7 bases are a match to TRBD2. The CDR3 covers 18 residues. Unmatched junction bases numbered 15, after V lost 2 bases and J lost 4 bases. Germline V gene lookup returns CDR1 LNHDA and CDR2 SQIVND (reference sequence). This chain's CDR3 is CASSIFPGGEGLADTQYF. CDR3 DNA: TGTGCCAGTAGTATATTCCCTGGAGGGGAGGGCCTTGCAGATACGCAGTATTTT.

The chain links TRBV3-1 (or the pseudogene TRBV3-2) to TRBJ1-1; D perhaps matches TRBD1 (6 bases). Germline loops: CDR1 LGHDT, CDR2 YNNKEL (reference sequence). Trimming took off 3 bases at V and 1 base at J, with 12 bases between the two ends. The CDR3 loop spans 15 amino acids. The CDR3 loop is CASSHPGQPNTEAFF. The DNA of the CDR3 is TGTGCCAGCAGCCACCCTGGACAGCCGAACACTGAAGCTTTCTTT.

This sequence joins TRBV5-1 and TRBJ2-7, with a weak D call TRBD2 (5 bases). Trimming left V 0 bases short and J 4 bases short, with 14 bases between. The length of the CDR3 is 15 residues. The germline V gene has CDR1 SGHRS and CDR2 YFSETQ. The CDR3 bases are TGCGCCAGCAGCTTGGGGCTAGCTACACCTTACGAGCAGTACTTC. This encodes CASSLGLATPYEQYF.

The chain recombines TRBV29-1 with TRBJ2-2; the D gene is possibly TRBD2 (6 bases). Trimming took off 4 bases at V and 6 bases at J, with 15 bases between the two ends. In germline, CDR1 is SQVTM, CDR2 ANQGSEA. The CDR3 extends over 14 amino acids. The CDR3 DNA sequence: TGCAGCGTTGCTCCCCGCTCGGGGGCCGGGGAGCTGTTTTTT. It specifies CSVAPRSGAGELFF.

This clone was seen more than once but under ten times. The rearrangement uses TRBV10-1 and TRBJ2-7; 7 bases fit TRBD1. The V gene end was trimmed by 10 bases and the J gene end by 1 base; junction bases not matched to a gene: 13. The CDR3 totals 15 residues. The germline gives CDR1 WNHNN, CDR2 SYGVQD (reference sequence). CDR3 sequence (DNA): TGCGCCACCTCATCCCGGGACAGAATGTCCTACGAGCAGTACTTC. It encodes CATSSRDRMSYEQYF.

The chain uses TRBV5-4 and TRBJ2-4, with D maybe TRBD2 (5 bases). The CDR3 has 16 residues. The germline V and J ends were trimmed by 4 bases and 0 bases, with 14 bases remaining between them. CDR1 is SGHNT and CDR2 is YYREEE in the germline V gene (reference sequence). The CDR3 nucleotides are TGTGCCAGCAGCCCTGTAGCGAACCTAGCCAAAAACATTCAGTACTTC. Its protein product is CASSPVANLAKNIQYF.

The rearrangement joins TRBV28 to TRBJ2-2; 8 nucleotides match TRBD2. The CDR3 runs 15 residues. The V and J ends lost 3 bases and 5 bases, in that order; junction bases with no gene match: 5. Germline lookup yields CDR1 MDHEN and CDR2 SYDVKM. The CDR3: CASSFSGKGTGELFF. CDR3 nucleotide sequence: TGTGCCAGCAGTTTTAGCGGGAAGGGTACCGGGGAGCTGTTTTTT.

This clone was seen a few times. The chain couples TRBV5-1 to TRBJ2-7; D gene uncertain. CDR1 SGHRS and CDR2 YFSETQ come from the germline V gene. CDR3 length equals 12 residues. Trimming took off 1 base at V and 5 bases at J, with 7 bases between the two ends. The CDR3 DNA is TGCGCCAGCAGCTTGAGCACGAACGAGCAGTACTTC. Its translation: CASSLSTNEQYF. Full variable domain (rest looked up from reference TRBV5-1 and TRBJ2-7): KAGVTQTPRYLIKTRGQQVTLSCSPISGHRSVSWYQQTPGQGLQFLFEYFSETQRNKGNFPGRFSGRQFSNSRSEMNVSTLELGDSALYLCASSLSTNEQYFGPGTRLTVT.

The chain recombines TRBV7-2 with TRBJ2-5; 9 positions agree with TRBD2. V dropped 5 bases and J dropped 4; count of bases not matched to a gene: 5. This CDR3 is built from 14 residues. Germline CDR1 and CDR2: SGHTA and FQGNSA. This chain's CDR3 is CASSARGGGETQYF. The DNA of the CDR3 is TGTGCCAGCAGCGCCCGCGGGGGGGGAGAGACCCAGTACTTC.

This clone was counted once. CDR3 nucleotide sequence: TGTGCCAGCAGCCCGGCTAGCGGGGGGAACACAGATACGCAGTATTTT. Protein sequence: CASSPASGGNTDTQYF. The chain couples TRBV16 to TRBJ2-3; 11 bases are a match to TRBD2. With V trimmed by 4 bases and J by 2 bases, 5 bases remained unmatched. The germline V gene encodes CDR1 KGHSY and CDR2 FQNENV. This CDR3 is built from 16 residues.